This T cell receptor beta chain was observed in a study of T-cell reconstitution after alpha-beta-depleted transplantation in children. Per the germline V gene, CDR1 is SQVTM and CDR2 is ANQGSEA. V was cut by 5 bases and J by 8 bases, with 18 bases left in between. The CDR3 is made up of 13 amino acids. The TCRbeta library was prepared with unique molecular identifiers. TCRdb reanalysed the PCR reads using MiXCR and keeps one entry per CDR3 protein. The data contain hundreds of thousands of distinct CDR3 sequences, about 14% of them singletons. This clonotype was counted ten times or more. The chain employs TRBV29-1 and TRBJ1-2, with D possibly TRBD1 on 6 matching bases. The sequences come from PBMCs, collected from the stem cell graft. This TCR came from a human donor who donated a stem cell graft to a child with Fanconi anemia. The CDR3 DNA sequence: TGCAGCGTTAACACTCCAGGGGCCGGGGGCTACACCTTC. It encodes CSVNTPGAGGYTF.